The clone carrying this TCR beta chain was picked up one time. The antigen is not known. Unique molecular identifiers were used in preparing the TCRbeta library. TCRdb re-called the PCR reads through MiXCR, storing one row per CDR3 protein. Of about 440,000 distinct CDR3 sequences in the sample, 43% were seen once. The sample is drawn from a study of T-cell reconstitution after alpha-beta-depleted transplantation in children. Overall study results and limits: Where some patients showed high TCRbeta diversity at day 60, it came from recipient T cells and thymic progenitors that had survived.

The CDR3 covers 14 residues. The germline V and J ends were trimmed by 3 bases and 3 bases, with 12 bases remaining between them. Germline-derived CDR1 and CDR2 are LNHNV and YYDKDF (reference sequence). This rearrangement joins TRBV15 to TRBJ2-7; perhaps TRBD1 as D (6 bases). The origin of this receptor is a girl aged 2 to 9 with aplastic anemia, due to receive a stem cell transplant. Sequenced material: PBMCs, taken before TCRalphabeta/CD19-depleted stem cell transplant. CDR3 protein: CATSRGDRIYEQYF. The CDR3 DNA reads TGTGCCACCAGCAGGGGTGACAGGATCTACGAGCAGTACTTC.